This entry lists 31 T cell receptor beta chains sequenced from one sample in a study of blood T cell repertoires in COVID-19. Data came from immunoSEQ multiplex PCR; TCRdb stores just in-frame clones and leaves some out. The table lists some 140,000 clones, more than 70% of them singletons. Sequenced input: PBMCs or T cells enriched from blood (not recorded which). The receptor source for this set is a man aged 40-55 years with acute COVID-19.

V gene TRBV6-4 combines with J gene TRBJ2-2; 8 bases agree with TRBD2. Germline lookup yields CDR1 MRHNA and CDR2 SNTAGT. The CDR3 sequence is 14 residues long. After removal of 4 bases from V and 4 bases from J, the junction contained 2 bases not matched to a gene. CDR3 in DNA: TGTGCCAGCAGTGTTGCGGGAGGCACCGGGGAGCTGTTTTTT. Its translation: CASSVAGGTGELFF.

The rearrangement links TRBV27 to TRBJ2-7; D is perhaps TRBD1 (7 bases). CDR1 and CDR2 (germline): MNHEY, SMNVEV (reference sequence). The CDR3 sequence is 14 residues long. V dropped 5 bases and J dropped 4 bases, with 15 bases sitting between them. The CDR3 bases are TGTGCCAGCAGTAGATTACAGGGGAGGTACGAGCAGTACTTC. It yields the protein CASSRLQGRYEQYF.

The chain recombines TRBV3-1 (or the pseudogene TRBV3-2) with TRBJ2-2, with 7 nucleotides matching TRBD1. V shed 0 bases and J 8 bases; nucleotides not matched to a gene: 12. CDR3 size: 17 residues. Per germline, CDR1 LGHDT and CDR2 YNNKEL (reference sequence). The CDR3 bases are TGTGCCAGCAGCCAAGATTGGGACAGACCGCGGCCTGGGGAGCTGTTTTTT. This encodes CASSQDWDRPRPGELFF.

The chain joins TRBV6-2 or TRBV6-3 to TRBJ2-7; 12 bases align to TRBD2. The CDR3 is 15 amino acids. J lost 3 bases, V lost 5 bases, and 5 bases had no gene match. CDR1 and CDR2 (germline): MNHEY, SVGEGT. The CDR3: CASSLGLAGNYEQYF. CDR3 coding DNA: TGTGCCAGCAGTCTCGGACTAGCGGGGAACTACGAGCAGTACTTC.

The genes are TRBV10-3 and TRBJ1-6, with 8 nucleotides matching TRBD1. Germline V gives CDR1 ENHRY, CDR2 SYGVKD. J gave up 9 bases and V 0 bases, and 16 bases lay outside the gene matches. This CDR3 has 19 amino acids. The CDR3 DNA reads as TGTGCCATCAGTGAGTCCGGAGGACAGGGAAGGGTTCCGGGTTCACCCCTCCACTTT. Translating gives CAISESGGQGRVPGSPLHF.

The CDR3 spells CASSSSGRDTGELFF. The DNA of the CDR3 is TGTGCCAGCAGCAGTAGCGGGAGAGACACCGGGGAGCTGTTTTTT. The chain employs TRBV21-1 and TRBJ2-2; the table calls TRBD2, which could not be checked here. TRBV21-1 is a pseudogene segment. This CDR3 is built from 15 residues.

The chain uses TRBV15 and TRBJ1-5, with D perhaps TRBD1 (6 bases). V lost 1 base and J 6 bases, leaving 10 bases between the germline ends. Germline V gene data show CDR1 as LNHNV and CDR2 as YYDKDF (reference sequence). The CDR3 has 14 amino acids. Here the CDR3 DNA reads TGTGCCACCAGCAGAGGAGGGGGGGGTCAGCCCCAGCATTTT. Translating gives CATSRGGGGQPQHF.

This chain uses TRBV5-1 with TRBJ1-2; D is perhaps TRBD1 (6 bases). There are 15 residues in the CDR3. From germline, CDR1 is SGHRS and CDR2 YFSETQ. V lost 0 bases and J 2 bases, leaving 11 bases between the germline ends. CDR3 nucleotide sequence: TGCGCCAGCAGCTTGGTGGAGGGGGGGAACTATGGCTACACCTTC. Protein product: CASSLVEGGNYGYTF.

V is TRBV5-6 and J is TRBJ2-5, with TRBD2 matching 12 bases. Trimming cost V 2 bases and J 4 bases; bases outside gene matches: 3. The CDR3 is made up of 15 amino acids. Germline CDR1 reads SGHDT; CDR2 reads YYEEEE. The CDR3 reads CASSFSGLAGETQYF. The CDR3 bases are TGTGCCAGCAGCTTCTCGGGACTAGCGGGAGAGACCCAGTACTTC.

The chain combines TRBV18 with TRBJ2-3, with 10 bases identical to TRBD2. The CDR3 is 19 amino acids. V dropped 5 bases and J dropped 0; count of bases not matched to a gene: 14. Looked up from germline, CDR1 is KGHSH and CDR2 is LQKENI. This CDR3 reads CASSEDRAGGYQSTDTQYF. CDR3 DNA: TGTGCCAGCTCAGAGGATCGAGCGGGAGGGTACCAGAGCACAGATACGCAGTATTTT.

J is TRBJ1-3 and V is TRBV4-2, with 8 bases fitting TRBD1. V lost 0 bases to trimming and J lost 2 bases; unmatched junction nucleotides: 6. The CDR3 is 17 amino acids. Germline CDR1 and CDR2: LGHNA and YNFKEQ. CDR3 DNA: TGTGCCAGCAGCCAAGACCCGACAGGGGCGGCTGGAAACACCATATATTTT. It is translated as CASSQDPTGAAGNTIYF.

The chain joins TRBV6-2 or TRBV6-3 to TRBJ1-1; D gene ambiguous. CDR1 and CDR2 from the germline V gene are MNHEY and SVGEGT. V was cut by 7 bases and J by 0 bases, with 12 bases left in between. The CDR3 loop spans 14 amino acids. This CDR3 reads CASTPRGVNTEAFF. CDR3 sequence (DNA): TGTGCCAGCACCCCACGCGGGGTGAACACTGAAGCTTTCTTT.

The rearrangement uses TRBV19 and TRBJ2-7; TRBD1 agrees at 9 bases. Per the germline V gene, CDR1 is LNHDA and CDR2 is SQIVND (reference sequence). Unmatched junction bases numbered 9, after V lost 6 bases and J lost 3 bases. The CDR3 is made up of 15 amino acids. CDR3 DNA sequence: TGTGCCAGTAGCCTCACAGGGGGCGACGACTACGAGCAGTACTTC. It translates to CASSLTGGDDYEQYF.

V is TRBV4-3 and J is TRBJ2-3, with D perhaps TRBD2 (5 bases). CDR3 length: 17 residues. CDR1 LGHNA and CDR2 YSLEER come from the germline V gene. V was pared by 4 bases and J by 1 base, with 18 bases between. CDR3 in DNA: TGCGCCAGCAGCCCCCAAAGGCGGGTCGCTGGCACAGATACGCAGTATTTT. Translating it yields CASSPQRRVAGTDTQYF.

The chain is built from TRBV7-2 and TRBJ2-5, with 11 bases aligning to TRBD2. CDR3 length: 15 residues. The V and J ends lost 6 bases and 4 bases, in that order; junction bases with no gene match: 7. Germline V gene sequence: CDR1 SGHTA, CDR2 FQGNSA. In DNA form, the CDR3 reads TGTGCCAGCAGGAGAACCACTAGCGGGGGAGAGACCCAGTACTTC. Translation gives CASRRTTSGGETQYF.

The chain joins TRBV27 to TRBJ2-2; 7 bases are shared with TRBD1. With V trimmed by 4 bases and J by 5 bases, 13 bases remained unmatched. This CDR3 comprises 17 residues. CDR1 MNHEY and CDR2 SMNVEV come from the germline V gene (reference sequence). The CDR3 bases are TGTGCCAGCAGTTCGCCGGGACAGAAATTTTATACCGGGGAGCTGTTTTTT. Translating it yields CASSSPGQKFYTGELFF.

This rearrangement joins TRBV4-3 to TRBJ2-7; 9 bases map to TRBD2. Germline values: CDR1 LGHNA, CDR2 YSLEER. J gave up 2 bases and V 1 base, and 9 bases lay outside the gene matches. CDR3 length: 17 residues. This chain's CDR3 is CASSQVVSGGTTYEQYF. The CDR3 bases are TGCGCCAGCAGCCAAGTCGTTAGCGGGGGCACCACCTACGAGCAGTACTTC.

The CDR3 DNA sequence: TGTGCCAGCAGCGTCCACAGGGGAGACAATGAGCAGTTCTTC. Protein product: CASSVHRGDNEQFF. The chain recombines TRBV7-9 with TRBJ2-1, with 7 nucleotides matching TRBD1. The CDR3 covers 14 residues. The V and J ends lost 5 bases and 5 bases, in that order; junction bases with no gene match: 6. Germline V gene data show CDR1 as SEHNR and CDR2 as FQNEAQ (reference sequence). The full variable domain, with the rest looked up from reference TRBV7-9 and TRBJ2-1, is DTGVSQNPRHKITKRGQNVTFRCDPISEHNRLYWYRQTLGQGPEFLTYFQNEAQLEKSRLLSDRFSAERPKGSFSTLEIQRTEQGDSAMYLCASSVHRGDNEQFFGPGTRLTVL.

This chain uses TRBV6-5 with TRBJ2-7; tentatively, D is TRBD2 (5 bases). The germline V gene has CDR1 MNHEY and CDR2 SVGAGI. This CDR3 has 14 residues. V was clipped by 0 bases and J by 3 bases, with 9 bases between them. CDR3 sequence (DNA): TGTGCCAGCAGTTACTCGAGACGGGGCTACGAGCAGTACTTC. Its translation is CASSYSRRGYEQYF.

The rearrangement uses TRBV27 and TRBJ2-4; 7 nucleotides align to TRBD1. The germline V gene encodes CDR1 MNHEY and CDR2 SMNVEV (reference sequence). CDR3 size: 18 residues. Trimming cost V 8 bases and J 0 bases; bases outside gene matches: 16. CDR3: CASRETGLDPGAKNIQYF. CDR3 bases: TGTGCCAGCCGTGAGACAGGGCTGGATCCGGGAGCCAAAAACATTCAGTACTTC.

The sample holds one count of this clone. The chain links TRBV7-2 to TRBJ2-5, with D maybe TRBD2 (6 bases). V was trimmed by 1 base and J by 4 bases, leaving 13 bases between them. In germline, CDR1 is SGHTA, CDR2 FQGNSA. This CDR3 is built from 15 residues. The CDR3 reads CASSLVGDSSETQYF. The CDR3 nucleotides read TGTGCCAGCAGCTTAGTGGGGGACTCCTCAGAGACCCAGTACTTC. The whole variable domain, remainder taken from reference TRBV7-2 and TRBJ2-5, is GAGVSQSPSNKVTEKGKDVELRCDPISGHTALYWYRQSLGQGLEFLIYFQGNSAPDKSGLPSDRFSAERTGGSVSTLTIQRTQQEDSAVYLCASSLVGDSSETQYFGPGTRLLVL.

V gene TRBV7-8 combines with J gene TRBJ2-7; TRBD1 aligns across 7 bases. This CDR3 contains 15 residues. With 5 bases clipped from V and 3 bases from J, the junction kept 10 bases outside the gene matches. Germline V gene data show CDR1 as SGHVS and CDR2 as FQNEAQ. CDR3 sequence (DNA): TGTGCCAGCAGCCCTCGGGACAGAAAACGCTACGAGCAGTACTTC. It encodes CASSPRDRKRYEQYF. The whole variable domain, filled in from reference TRBV7-8 and TRBJ2-7, reads GAGVSQSPRYKVAKRGQDVALRCDPISGHVSLFWYQQALGQGPEFLTYFQNEAQLDKSGLPSDRFFAERPEGSVSTLKIQRTQQEDSAVYLCASSPRDRKRYEQYFGPGTRLTVT.

The chain is built from TRBV10-3 and TRBJ2-3, with 11 bases aligning to TRBD1. V gave up 6 bases and J gave up 5 bases; unmatched junction bases: 7. The germline V gene has CDR1 ENHRY and CDR2 SYGVKD. The CDR3 length is 15 residues. The DNA of the CDR3 is TGTGCCATCAGCGGGACAGGGGGGATCGGAGATACGCAGTATTTT. This sequence encodes CAISGTGGIGDTQYF.

The rearrangement links TRBV12-3 or TRBV12-4 to TRBJ2-5; D gene ambiguous. The CDR3 spans 13 residues. Trimming took 0 bases from V and 5 from J, leaving 7 bases between them. The CDR3 is CASSLAPVETQYF. The DNA for the CDR3 is TGTGCCAGCAGTTTAGCCCCGGTTGAGACCCAGTACTTC.

The rearrangement links TRBV7-9 to TRBJ1-5, with D perhaps TRBD1 (6 bases). The CDR3 is 12 amino acids. V was pared by 1 base and J by 10 bases, with 8 bases between. CDR1 and CDR2 (germline): SEHNR, FQNEAQ (reference sequence). Written as DNA, the CDR3 is TGTGCCAGCAGCTTAGTACAGGGCCCCCAGCATTTT. This sequence encodes CASSLVQGPQHF.

The chain employs TRBV4-2 and TRBJ2-7, with TRBD2 as a possible D gene (5 bases). Germline-derived CDR1 and CDR2 are LGHNA and YNFKEQ. Trimming stripped 1 base from V and 6 bases from J, with 10 bases between. The CDR3 extends over 13 amino acids. The CDR3 coding sequence is TGTGCCAGCAGCCAAGTTCCGGGGTCCGAGCAGTACTTC. Protein: CASSQVPGSEQYF.

CDR3 in DNA: TGCGCCAGCAGTGAGTCGAAGGGGACAGGGGGCGATGAGCAGTTCTTC. This codes for CASSESKGTGGDEQFF. V usage is TRBV10-1 and J usage is TRBJ2-1, with 12 bases identical to TRBD1. The length of the CDR3 is 16 residues. The trim removed 0 bases at V and 8 bases at J, leaving 5 bases unmatched. Looked up from germline, CDR1 is WNHNN and CDR2 is SYGVQD (reference sequence).

The chain uses TRBV6-2 or TRBV6-3 and TRBJ2-5, with D perhaps matching TRBD2 (6 bases). Trimming stripped 2 bases from V and 3 bases from J, with 13 bases between. Germline values: CDR1 MNHEY, CDR2 SVGEGT. This CDR3 comprises 15 residues. CDR3 nucleotide sequence: TGTGCCAGCAGTTACCAAGTAGCGGATGAAGAGACCCAGTACTTC. It encodes CASSYQVADEETQYF.

The chain employs TRBV6-5 and TRBJ1-1; weak D call: TRBD1 (5 bases). Germline V CDR1 and CDR2: MNHEY, SVGAGI. The CDR3 consists of 14 residues. V lost 5 bases and J lost 3, with 13 bases in between. The chain's CDR3 is CASSPGEDHTEAFF. The CDR3 nucleotides read TGTGCCAGCAGTCCGGGGGAAGACCACACTGAAGCTTTCTTT.

V is TRBV4-1 and J is TRBJ1-2; TRBD1 aligns across 7 bases. Germline CDR1 reads MGHRA; CDR2 reads YSYEKL. This CDR3 region has 15 residues. V shed 0 bases and J 5 bases; nucleotides not matched to a gene: 6. The CDR3 spells CASSQDRDSNYGYTF. In DNA form, the CDR3 reads TGCGCCAGCAGCCAAGATAGGGACAGCAATTATGGCTACACCTTC.

CDR3 nucleotide sequence: TGCGCCAGCAGCTTAAGAGCGGGTCTATCCAATGAGCAGTTCTTC. Protein product: CASSLRAGLSNEQFF. The V call is TRBV5-1, the J call TRBJ2-1, with a tentative D call TRBD2 (6 bases). Between the trimmed V and J ends, which lost 2 bases and 6 bases, there was a span of 15 bases. The CDR3 totals 15 residues. Germline V gene data show CDR1 as SGHRS and CDR2 as YFSETQ.